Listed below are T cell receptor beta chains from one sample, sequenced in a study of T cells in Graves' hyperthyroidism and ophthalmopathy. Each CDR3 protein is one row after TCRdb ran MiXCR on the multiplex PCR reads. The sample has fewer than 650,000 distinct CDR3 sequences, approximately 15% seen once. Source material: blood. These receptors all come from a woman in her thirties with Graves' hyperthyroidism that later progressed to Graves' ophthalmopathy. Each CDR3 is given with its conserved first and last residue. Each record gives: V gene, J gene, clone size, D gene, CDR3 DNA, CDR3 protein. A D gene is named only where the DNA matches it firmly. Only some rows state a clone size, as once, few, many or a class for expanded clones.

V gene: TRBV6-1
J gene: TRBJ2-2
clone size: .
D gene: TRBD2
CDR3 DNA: TGTGCCAGCAGTCGACGGACTAGCGGGATTTCCGGGGAGCTGTTTTTT
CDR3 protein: CASSRRTSGISGELFF

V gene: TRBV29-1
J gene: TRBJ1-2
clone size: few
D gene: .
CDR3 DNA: TGCAGCGTTGCGGCAGGGGACTATGGCTACACCTTC
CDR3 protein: CSVAAGDYGYTF

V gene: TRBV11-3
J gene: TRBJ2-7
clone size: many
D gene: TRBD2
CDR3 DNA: TGTGCCAGCAGCGTACGAGCGGGAGTTAACTACGAGCAGTACTTC
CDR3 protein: CASSVRAGVNYEQYF

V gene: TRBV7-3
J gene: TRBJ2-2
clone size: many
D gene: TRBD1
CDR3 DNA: TGTGCCAGCAGCTTATACCCGCCCTTGCCGGGACAGGGTCACACCGGGGAGCTGTTTTTT
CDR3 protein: CASSLYPPLPGQGHTGELFF

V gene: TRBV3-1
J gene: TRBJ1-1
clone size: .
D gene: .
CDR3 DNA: TGTGCCAGCAGCCAAGAAGGAGGGGGTGATGCTTTCTTT
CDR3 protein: CASSQEGGGDAFF

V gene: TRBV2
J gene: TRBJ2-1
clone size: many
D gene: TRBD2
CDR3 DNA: TGTGCCAGCAGTCGGACTAGCGGGGTAAACAATGAGCAGTTCTTC
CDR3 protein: CASSRTSGVNNEQFF

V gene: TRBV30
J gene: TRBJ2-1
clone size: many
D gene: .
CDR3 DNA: TGTGCCTGGGCGCGGGACAGCCAAAATGAGCAGTTCTTC
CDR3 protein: CAWARDSQNEQFF

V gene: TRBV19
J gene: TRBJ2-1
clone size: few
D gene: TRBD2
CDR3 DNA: TGTGCCAGTAGTAGGTCGACTAGCGGGAGCCATGAGCAGTTCTTC
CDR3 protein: CASSRSTSGSHEQFF

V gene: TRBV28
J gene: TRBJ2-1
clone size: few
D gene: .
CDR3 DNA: TGTGCCAGCAGTTTAGGCCGGGCAGTGATCTACAATGAGCAGTTCTTC
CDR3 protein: CASSLGRAVIYNEQFF

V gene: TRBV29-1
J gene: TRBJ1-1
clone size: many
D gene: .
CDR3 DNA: TGCAGCGTTGAAGATCTATGGGCGGCGGACACTGAAGCTTTCTTT
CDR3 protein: CSVEDLWAADTEAFF

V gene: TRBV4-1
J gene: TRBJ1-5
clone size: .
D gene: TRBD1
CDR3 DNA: TGCGCCAGCAGCCAAGCGGGACAGGGGAAACAGCCCCAGCATTTT
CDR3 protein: CASSQAGQGKQPQHF

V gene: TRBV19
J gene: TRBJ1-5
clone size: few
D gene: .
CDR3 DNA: TGTGCCAGTAGATCGGGAGCTCAGCCCCAGCATTTT
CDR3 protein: CASRSGAQPQHF

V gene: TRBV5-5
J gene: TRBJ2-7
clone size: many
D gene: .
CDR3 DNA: TGTGCCAGCAGCTCGCCCGCGAACACCTACGAGCAGTACTTC
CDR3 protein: CASSSPANTYEQYF

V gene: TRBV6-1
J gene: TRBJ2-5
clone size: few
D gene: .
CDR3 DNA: TGTGCCAGCAGGCCTTCCGCGGGAGAGACCCAGTACTTC
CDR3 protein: CASRPSAGETQYF

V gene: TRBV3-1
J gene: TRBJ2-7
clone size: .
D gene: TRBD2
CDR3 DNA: TGTGCCAGCAGCCAAGATCTTAGCGGGACCTACGAGCAGTACTTC
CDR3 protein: CASSQDLSGTYEQYF

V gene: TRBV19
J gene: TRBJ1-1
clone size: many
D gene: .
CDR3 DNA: TGTGCCAGTCGCGGACGGGCTGCGAACACTGAAGCTTTCTTT
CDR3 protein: CASRGRAANTEAFF

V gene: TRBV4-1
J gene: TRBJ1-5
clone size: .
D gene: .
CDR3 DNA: TGCGCCAGCAGCCAAGATGGCCAGGGGAATCAGCCCCAGCATTTT
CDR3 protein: CASSQDGQGNQPQHF

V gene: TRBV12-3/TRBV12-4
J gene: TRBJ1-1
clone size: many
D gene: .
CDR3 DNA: TGTGCCAGCATCCACTCCGGGACAACTGAAGCTTTCTTT
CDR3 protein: CASIHSGTTEAFF

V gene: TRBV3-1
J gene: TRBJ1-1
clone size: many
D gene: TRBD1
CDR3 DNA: TGTGCCAGCAGCCCCGGACAGGGGGCCCAGGACACTGAAGCTTTCTTT
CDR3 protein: CASSPGQGAQDTEAFF

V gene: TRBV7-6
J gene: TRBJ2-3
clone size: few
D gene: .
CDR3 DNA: TGTGCCAGCAGCTTAGGCCCCCTGAAGGATACGCAGTATTTT
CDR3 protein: CASSLGPLKDTQYF

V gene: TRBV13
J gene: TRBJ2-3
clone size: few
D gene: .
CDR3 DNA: TGTGCCAGCAGTCCTTTAGGCAGTGCACGCACAGATACGCAGTATTTT
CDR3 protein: CASSPLGSARTDTQYF

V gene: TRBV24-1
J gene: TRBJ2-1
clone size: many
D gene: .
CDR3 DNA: TGTGCCACCAGTGATGCAGGGCGTGATGAGCAGTTCTTC
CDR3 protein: CATSDAGRDEQFF

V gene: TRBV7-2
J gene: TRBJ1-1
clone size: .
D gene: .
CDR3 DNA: TGTGCCAGCAGCCAGGGGCACACTGAAGCTTTCTTT
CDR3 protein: CASSQGHTEAFF

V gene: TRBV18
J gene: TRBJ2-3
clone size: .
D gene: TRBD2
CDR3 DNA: TGTGCCAGCTCACCAACTGCCGCGCGGGAGGTCCAAGATACGCAGTATTTT
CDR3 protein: CASSPTAAREVQDTQYF

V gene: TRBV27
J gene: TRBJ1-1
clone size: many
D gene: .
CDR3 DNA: TGTGCCAGCAGTTTAAAGACAGGGAACACTGAAGCTTTCTTT
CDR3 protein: CASSLKTGNTEAFF

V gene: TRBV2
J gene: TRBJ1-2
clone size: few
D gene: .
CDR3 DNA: TGTGCCAGCAGGGAGCGGGAGGGAAGCATAAAGGGCTACACCTTC
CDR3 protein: CASREREGSIKGYTF

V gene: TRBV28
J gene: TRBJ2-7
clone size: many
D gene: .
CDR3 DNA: TGTGCCAGCAGTTTAAGGGACCTCACCTACGAGCAATACTTC
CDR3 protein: CASSLRDLTYEQYF

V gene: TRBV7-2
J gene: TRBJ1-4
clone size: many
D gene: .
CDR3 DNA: TGTGCCAGCAGCCGCGGGACACTGGTGGTCGAGCCCGAAAAACTGTTTTTT
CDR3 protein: CASSRGTLVVEPEKLFF

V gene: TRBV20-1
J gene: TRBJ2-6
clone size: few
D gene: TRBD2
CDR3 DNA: TGCAGTGCTAGATCCGGTGTTGACGGGGGGGCCCACTCTGGGGCCAACGTCCTGACTTTC
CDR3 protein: CSARSGVDGGAHSGANVLTF

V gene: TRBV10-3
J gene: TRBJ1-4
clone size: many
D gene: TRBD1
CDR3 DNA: TGTGCCATCAGTACAGGGGCTAATGAAAAACTGTTTTTT
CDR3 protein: CAISTGANEKLFF

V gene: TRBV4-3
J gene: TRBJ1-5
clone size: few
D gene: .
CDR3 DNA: TGCGCCAGCAGCCAAACGAGTAACCAGCCCCAGCATTTT
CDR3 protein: CASSQTSNQPQHF

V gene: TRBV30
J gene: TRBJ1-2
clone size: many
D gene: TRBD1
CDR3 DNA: TGTGCCTGGAAGATAGACAGGGGAGGCTACTATGGCTACACCTTC
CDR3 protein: CAWKIDRGGYYGYTF

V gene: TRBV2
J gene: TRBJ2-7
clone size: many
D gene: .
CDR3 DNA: TGTGCCAGCAGTGGAGACGAGCAGTACTTC
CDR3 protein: CASSGDEQYF

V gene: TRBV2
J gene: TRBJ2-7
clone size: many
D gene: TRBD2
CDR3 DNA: TGTGCCAGCAGTGAGGGACTAGCGGGCCGCTCCTCCTACGAGCAGTACTTC
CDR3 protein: CASSEGLAGRSSYEQYF

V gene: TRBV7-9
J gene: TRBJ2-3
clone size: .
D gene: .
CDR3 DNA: TGTGCCAGCAGCCCCCGACCAGCTACTAGCACAGATACGCAGTATTTT
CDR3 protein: CASSPRPATSTDTQYF

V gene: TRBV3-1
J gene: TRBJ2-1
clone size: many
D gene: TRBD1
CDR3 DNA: TGTGCCAGCGGAAAACAGGGGGCAGACAATGAGCAGTTCTTC
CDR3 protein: CASGKQGADNEQFF

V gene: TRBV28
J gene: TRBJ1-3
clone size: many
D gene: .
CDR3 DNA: TGTGCCAGCAGTCCCCCAGGTCCTAGGGACACCATATATTTT
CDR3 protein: CASSPPGPRDTIYF

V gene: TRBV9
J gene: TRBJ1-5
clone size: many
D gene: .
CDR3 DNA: TGTGCCAGCAGCCCAGATGGGGACCGATGGCCCCAGCATTTT
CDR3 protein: CASSPDGDRWPQHF

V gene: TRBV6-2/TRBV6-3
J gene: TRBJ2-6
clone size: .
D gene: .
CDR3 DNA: TGTGCCAGCAGTTACTCATGGGTCTGGGCCAACGTCCTGACTTTC
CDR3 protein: CASSYSWVWANVLTF

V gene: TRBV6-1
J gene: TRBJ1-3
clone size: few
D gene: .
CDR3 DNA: TGTGCCAGCAGCAACAATGGGCTGTTCGTGAGAAACACCATATATTTT
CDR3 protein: CASSNNGLFVRNTIYF

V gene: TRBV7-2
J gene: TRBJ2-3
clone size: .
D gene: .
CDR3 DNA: TGTGCCAGCAGCTTAGTAGGGCAGCCACCCACAAATACGCAGTATTTT
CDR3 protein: CASSLVGQPPTNTQYF

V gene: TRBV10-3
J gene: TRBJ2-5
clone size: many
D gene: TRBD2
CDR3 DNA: TGTGCCATCAGTGAGTCGGCGATAGCGGGAATAGAGACCCAGTACTTC
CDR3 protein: CAISESAIAGIETQYF

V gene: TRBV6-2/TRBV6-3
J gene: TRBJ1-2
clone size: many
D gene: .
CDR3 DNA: TGTGCCAGCAGGGAAACAGGCTATGGCTACACCTTC
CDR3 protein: CASRETGYGYTF

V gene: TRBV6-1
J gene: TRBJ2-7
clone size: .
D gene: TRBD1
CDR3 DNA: TGTGCCGGCTCCGGGACAGGAGCCTACGAGCAGTACTTC
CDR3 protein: CAGSGTGAYEQYF

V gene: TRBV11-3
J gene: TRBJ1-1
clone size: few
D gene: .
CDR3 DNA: TGTGCCAGCAGCTTAAATACCCGCGGCCCTGAAGCTTTCTTT
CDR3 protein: CASSLNTRGPEAFF